This paragraph covers one T cell receptor beta chain sequence. Its target is not known. The protocol was immunoSEQ multiplex PCR, while the TCRdb copy is restricted to in-frame clones and leaves out a portion. This repertoire shows tens of thousands of clones, 81% found once; its top ten account for approximately 2.7%. This entry belongs to a study of PD-1 blockade in mismatch repair-deficient tumors. Study-wide background: Patients had eleven to twelve mismatch repair-deficient cancer types, all previously treated and progressing.

Trimming took off 0 bases at V and 8 bases at J, with 10 bases between the two ends. This CDR3 comprises 13 residues. The germline gives CDR1 SEHNR, CDR2 FQNEAQ (reference sequence). All patients were mismatch repair deficient, assessed by either PCR or immunohistochemistry. TCRs were sequenced from a few patients responding to pembrolizumab. Overall study findings and caveats: Tumor-resident clones, often absent from pretreatment blood, expanded after pembrolizumab and then contracted.

This receptor was obtained from an adult with mismatch repair-deficient cancer. Sequenced here: peripheral blood, sampled 12 weeks after starting pembrolizumab. The rearrangement joins TRBV7-9 to TRBJ1-2; a possible D gene is TRBD1 (5 bases). CDR3 in DNA: TGTGCCAGCAGCTTAGCTTCTGGGGCCGGCTACACCTTC. This encodes CASSLASGAGYTF.